The T cell receptor (beta chain) described here comes from a study of cytomegalovirus exposure and HLA in healthy donors. When sampled, the donors appeared nominally healthy, though they likely had unrecorded immune exposures. The trim removed 6 bases at V and 14 bases at J, leaving 13 bases unmatched. Looked up from germline, CDR1 is MNHEY and CDR2 is SVGAGI. This CDR3 contains 13 residues. Findings and limits, study-wide: Rare TCR sequences predominated, though certain public TCRs were found in many donors. Earlier analysis looked at TCR beta V segments, and most were productive about 87% or about 30% of the time.

PCR employed 60 Vbeta and 13 Jbeta primers. Sequencing was performed with immunoSEQ multiplex PCR; in TCRdb, only in-frame clones are kept and a portion is missing. Its clone listing holds 100,000 to 150,000 clones. In regard to this clone: The antigen remains unidentified.

The chain links TRBV6-5 to TRBJ2-1; TRBD2 matches 7 bases. The sample was PBMCs. The sequence came from a man aged 40-49 years in good health and CMV-seronegative. As DNA, the CDR3 is TGTGCCAGCAGAGCTCCCCGGGGGGACGAGGAGTTCTTC. This encodes CASRAPRGDEEFF.